What follows are 22 T cell receptor beta chains derived from one specimen sequenced in a study of T cell changes during pregnancy in multiple sclerosis. TCRdb keeps only in-frame clones here, not all; method: immunoSEQ multiplex PCR. This table holds 88,000 or so clones, 92% found once. Sequences were derived from peripheral blood, sampled before pregnancy. The source is a female donor with multiple sclerosis, enrolled in a pregnancy study.

The rearrangement joins TRBV2 to TRBJ2-1; 7 positions agree with TRBD2. CDR1 is SNHLY and CDR2 is FYNNEI in the germline V gene. V shed 7 bases and J 0 bases; nucleotides not matched to a gene: 6. This CDR3 has 15 residues. CDR3 amino acids: CASNLLASSYNEQFF. The CDR3 nucleotides read TGTGCCAGCAACTTACTAGCGAGCTCCTACAATGAGCAGTTCTTC.

This clone was found once. The chain combines TRBV18 with TRBJ2-3; D not certain. Germline V gene data show CDR1 as KGHSH and CDR2 as LQKENI. The CDR3 contains 12 residues. The V end lost 6 bases, the J end lost 5 bases, and 9 bases lay between the germline ends. For the CDR3, the DNA is TGTGCCAGCTCCCCCGGTATAGATACGCAGTATTTT. This sequence encodes CASSPGIDTQYF.

The chain employs TRBV6-6 and TRBJ1-2; 7 positions agree with TRBD1. Germline-derived CDR1 and CDR2 are MNHNY and SVGAGI (reference sequence). With 6 bases clipped from V and 6 bases from J, the junction kept 7 bases outside the gene matches. The CDR3 extends over 13 amino acids. DNA for the CDR3: TGTGCCAGCAGCTATGACAGGGTTAATGGCTACACCTTC. As protein: CASSYDRVNGYTF.

The chain is built from TRBV28 and TRBJ2-3, with 12 bases identical to TRBD2. Trimming removed 10 bases from V and 5 bases from J; junction bases left unmatched: 7. CDR1 is MDHEN, CDR2 SYDVKM, per germline. This CDR3 has 14 residues. This CDR3 reads CAIRLAGAGDTQYF. CDR3 bases: TGTGCCATTAGACTAGCGGGAGCCGGAGATACGCAGTATTTT.

V gene TRBV6-6 combines with J gene TRBJ2-3, with 7 nucleotides matching TRBD1. The CDR3 loop spans 14 amino acids. Germline-derived CDR1 and CDR2 are MNHNY and SVGAGI (reference sequence). The ends lost 9 bases at V and 4 bases at J; junction bases unmatched: 10. DNA for the CDR3: TGTGCCAGTAGCGCGACAGGGTTGGCAGATACGCAGTATTTT. Translated: CASSATGLADTQYF.

The chain is built from TRBV7-2 and TRBJ2-7, with D possibly matching TRBD2 (6 bases). CDR1 is SGHTA, CDR2 FQGNSA, per germline. The CDR3 is 15 residues long. Trimming pared 2 bases from V and 0 bases from J, leaving 11 bases between. In DNA form, the CDR3 reads TGTGCCAGCAGCTTAAGCGGGCTTAGCTCCTACGAGCAGTACTTC. Amino acid sequence: CASSLSGLSSYEQYF.

The chain uses TRBV6-5 and TRBJ2-1, with a tentative D call TRBD2 (6 bases). With 5 bases removed from V and 2 bases from J, the gap between germline ends came to 10 bases. The CDR3 spans 14 residues. The germline V gene has CDR1 MNHEY and CDR2 SVGAGI. This CDR3 is CASSLSGAYNEQFF. CDR3 nucleotides: TGTGCCAGCAGTCTTAGCGGAGCCTACAATGAGCAGTTCTTC.

This clone appeared once. This chain connects TRBV5-1 to TRBJ2-6; 7 nucleotides agree with TRBD1. The germline CDR1 and CDR2 sequences are SGHRS and YFSETQ. J was trimmed by 3 bases and V by 0 bases; bases with no gene match: 3. The CDR3 has 16 amino acids. The CDR3 nucleotides are TGCGCCAGCAGCTTGGAGGGGGCGCGTGGGGCCAACGTCCTGACTTTC. It encodes CASSLEGARGANVLTF.

The V call is TRBV7-6, the J call TRBJ2-2; TRBD2 aligns across 10 bases. J lost 7 bases, V lost 6 bases, and 8 bases had no gene match. This CDR3 contains 15 residues. The germline gives CDR1 SGHVS, CDR2 FNYEAQ. The CDR3 here is CASSSLAGMGGELFF. CDR3 DNA sequence: TGTGCCAGCAGTTCACTAGCGGGGATGGGCGGGGAGCTGTTTTTT.

J is TRBJ2-7 and V is TRBV5-8, with 8 bases identical to TRBD1. Germline V lookup: CDR1 SGHTS, CDR2 YDEGEE. Losses at the gene ends were 4 bases for V and 0 bases for J; bases not matched to a gene: 6. The CDR3 has 15 amino acids. CDR3 DNA: TGTGCCAGCAGCCCCGGGACAGGCCTCTCCTACGAGCAGTACTTC. Translation gives CASSPGTGLSYEQYF.

This rearrangement joins TRBV30 to TRBJ1-5; D is possibly TRBD1 (5 bases). Germline V gene lookup returns CDR1 GTSNPN and CDR2 SVGIG (reference sequence). Between the trimmed V and J ends, which lost 1 base and 6 bases, there was a span of 10 bases. This CDR3 is built from 13 residues. The CDR3 here is CAWSAGGSQPQHF. CDR3 DNA: TGTGCCTGGAGTGCGGGGGGGAGTCAGCCCCAGCATTTT.

The chain uses TRBV5-1 and TRBJ2-1; TRBD1 matches 7 bases. This CDR3 has 14 residues. V shed 3 bases and J 5 bases; nucleotides not matched to a gene: 5. Germline-derived CDR1 and CDR2 are SGHRS and YFSETQ. This CDR3 reads CASSSQGTHNEQFF. The CDR3 bases are TGCGCCAGCAGCTCACAGGGGACCCACAATGAGCAGTTCTTC.

With respect to this clone: One junction end does not reproduce the germline sequence, and a read error may be involved. The chain combines TRBV7-7 with TRBJ2-3; D possibly corresponds to TRBD1 (5 bases). The CDR3 runs 16 residues. Germline V lookup: CDR1 SSHAT, CDR2 FNYEAQ (reference sequence). This chain's CDR3 is CASSRQCPPGTDTQYF. For the CDR3, the DNA is TGTGCTAGCAGCCGACAGTGCCCCCCTGGCACAGATACGCAGTATTTT.

The chain employs TRBV2 and TRBJ1-5; 8 positions agree with TRBD1. J lost 7 bases, V lost 6 bases, and 5 bases had no gene match. This CDR3 comprises 13 residues. Germline values: CDR1 SNHLY, CDR2 FYNNEI. The CDR3 loop reads CASRGQVRQPQHF. The CDR3 coding sequence is TGTGCCAGCAGGGGACAGGTGCGACAGCCCCAGCATTTT.

This chain connects TRBV9 to TRBJ2-3, with 7 bases that match TRBD2. With 4 bases clipped from V and 2 bases from J, the junction kept 16 bases outside the gene matches. CDR3 length: 18 residues. CDR1 and CDR2 from the germline V gene are SGDLS and YYNGEE. In DNA, the CDR3 is TGTGCCAGCAGCTCAAGGGAGGGGCTAGCGGTCATCACAGATACGCAGTATTTT. Its translation: CASSSREGLAVITDTQYF.

This rearrangement joins TRBV29-1 to TRBJ1-3; 7 bases fit TRBD1. Losses at the gene ends were 4 bases for V and 2 bases for J; bases not matched to a gene: 2. There are 13 residues in the CDR3. Germline CDR1 reads SQVTM; CDR2 reads ANQGSEA. The CDR3 region is CSVVRGTGNTIYF. CDR3 nucleotides: TGCAGCGTTGTCAGGGGGACTGGAAACACCATATATTTT.

The V call is TRBV6-1, the J call TRBJ1-5; D unclear. Trimming took off 5 bases at V and 3 bases at J, with 5 bases between the two ends. CDR3 length equals 12 residues. Germline CDR1 reads MNHNS; CDR2 reads SASEGT. The CDR3 bases are TGTGCCAGCAGTTTATCCAATCAGCCCCAGCATTTT. It translates to CASSLSNQPQHF.

CDR3 nucleotide sequence: TGTGCCAGCAGTTTCCGGAAGTCCGGGACAGGGGGTTTAGAGACCCAGTACTTC. Translation: CASSFRKSGTGGLETQYF. The V and J genes are TRBV27 and TRBJ2-5; 11 nucleotides line up with TRBD1. The CDR3 has 18 amino acids. Germline V CDR1 and CDR2: MNHEY, SMNVEV (reference sequence). The ends lost 3 bases at V and 4 bases at J; junction bases unmatched: 13.

The chain carries TRBV25-1 and TRBJ1-5, with D hard to call. This CDR3 spans 14 amino acids. Germline CDR1 and CDR2: MGHDK and SYGVNS. The ends were cut back, 4 bases at V and 4 bases at J, with 11 bases in the middle. The CDR3 loop is CASSALNSNQPQHF. The CDR3 DNA follows: TGTGCCAGCAGTGCCTTAAACAGTAATCAGCCCCAGCATTTT.

This rearrangement joins TRBV15 to TRBJ1-3; TRBD1 agrees at 8 bases. The CDR3 sequence is 17 residues long. CDR1 is LNHNV, CDR2 YYDKDF, per germline (reference sequence). With 0 bases clipped from V and 8 bases from J, the junction kept 12 bases outside the gene matches. In DNA form, the CDR3 reads TGTGCCACCAGCAGAGATCGAGGAGACAGGGGCAAAGACACCATATATTTT. Its translation: CATSRDRGDRGKDTIYF.

The V gene is TRBV4-3, the J gene TRBJ2-4; 8 nucleotides align to TRBD1. Germline V gene data show CDR1 as LGHNA and CDR2 as YSLEER. The trim removed 3 bases at V and 2 bases at J, leaving 9 bases unmatched. This CDR3 has 17 residues. The CDR3 DNA reads TGCGCCAGCAGCCATATTGGACAGGGATGGACCAAAAACATTCAGTACTTC. It is translated as CASSHIGQGWTKNIQYF.

CDR3 coding DNA: TGTGCCAGTAGTATTAGCAGTGAGCAGTTCTTC. As protein: CASSISSEQFF. This sequence joins TRBV19 and TRBJ2-1, with unresolved D. The CDR3 has 11 amino acids. V gave up 3 bases and J gave up 9 bases, with 6 bases separating them. From germline, CDR1 is LNHDA and CDR2 SQIVND (reference sequence).